This T cell receptor beta chain came from a study of blood T cell repertoires in COVID-19. CDR3 length equals 12 residues. V dropped 4 bases and J dropped 11; count of bases not matched to a gene: 1. Germline assignment: CDR1 LNHDA and CDR2 SQIVND (reference sequence). Generated by immunoSEQ multiplex PCR, the TCRdb table keeps only in-frame clones and is missing some. Counted here are roughly 60,000 clones, roughly nine tenths occurring once; the ten biggest clones make up 9.5% to 13%. The rearrangement uses TRBV19 and TRBJ1-6, with 8 positions matching TRBD1. The source is a human donor with acute or convalescent COVID-19. The donor label of this sample is uncertain. Sequencing was carried out using peripheral blood. The CDR3 loop is CASSRGQAPLHF. The CDR3 nucleotides are TGTGCCAGTAGTAGGGGACAGGCACCCCTCCACTTT. The full variable domain, rest sourced from reference TRBV19 and TRBJ1-6, is DGGITQSPKYLFRKEGQNVTLSCEQNLNHDAMYWYRQDPGQGLRLIYYSQIVNDFQKGDIAEGYSVSREKKESFPLTVTSAQKNPTAFYLCASSRGQAPLHFGNGTRLTVT.